A single count supports the clone carrying this T cell receptor beta chain. Its antigen is as yet unknown. V dropped 6 bases and J dropped 5 bases, with 14 bases sitting between them. The CDR3 sequence is 14 residues long. The entry originates in a study of molecular identifiers for immune sequencing clone quantification. Study-wide results and limits: Among about a million naive cells, spiked Jurkat TCR RNA from a single cell was reportedly detectable. Identical TCR molecules sharing a barcode could underestimate highly expanded clone sizes.

Each CDR3 protein is one row after TCRdb ran MiXCR on the PCR reads. This table has under 600,000 distinct CDR3 sequences, about a fifth appearing once. The TCR sequence derives from a human donor in good health. Some libraries in this study had Jurkat cell RNA spiked in. Sequencing used naive CD8+ T cells from blood, with Jurkat cell RNA spiked in. Subset defined: FACS-sorted CD8+CD4-CCR7+CD45RA+ naive T cells. This chain connects TRBV12-3 or TRBV12-4 to TRBJ1-5; a weak D match, TRBD1 (5 bases). The chain's CDR3 is CASSLEQGDQPQHF. CDR3 bases: TGTGCCAGCAGCCTGGAACAAGGGGATCAGCCCCAGCATTTT.